This T cell receptor beta chain was observed in a study of blood T cell repertoires in COVID-19. Study background: In each case, the material was cDNA or gDNA derived from T cells, B-cell-depleted T cells, or PBMCs.

TCRdb keeps only in-frame clones here, not all; method: immunoSEQ multiplex PCR. The sample lists about 360,000 clones, 86% occurring once. The table lists this clone with a count of one. Sequencing input: peripheral blood. The clonotype originates from an older woman with COVID-19, enrolled during active disease.

DNA for the CDR3: TGTGCCAGCACCCTGGGCGGGACCAAAAACATTCAGTACTTC. This gives the protein CASTLGGTKNIQYF. This chain connects TRBV7-2 to TRBJ2-4; tentatively, D is TRBD2 (6 bases). CDR3 length: 14 residues. Germline V lookup: CDR1 SGHTA, CDR2 FQGNSA. Trimming pared 7 bases from V and 2 bases from J, leaving 12 bases between.